Each of the 18 T cell receptor beta chains below was sequenced from the same sample in a study of breast tumors, draining lymph nodes, adjacent tissues. TCRdb reprocessed the multiplex PCR reads via MiXCR and lists one record per CDR3 protein. The table records around 16,000 distinct CDR3 sequences, 50% to 60% of them present only once. The sequenced sample was tumor-adjacent breast tissue. The receptors stem from a female donor with breast cancer. Some clones in this sample may be carry-over from other donors' samples.

There are many counts of this clonotype. The chain recombines TRBV6-5 with TRBJ1-5, with TRBD1 identical over 9 bases. The ends lost 6 bases at V and 6 bases at J; junction bases unmatched: 3. CDR3 length equals 13 residues. Looked up from germline, CDR1 is MNHEY and CDR2 is SVGAGI. This CDR3 reads CASSRQGGQPQHF. The CDR3, as DNA: TGTGCCAGCAGCCGACAGGGGGGTCAGCCCCAGCATTTT.

The gene calls are TRBV12-3 or TRBV12-4 and TRBJ1-2, with TRBD1 matching over 10 bases. J gave up 5 bases and V 4 bases, and 7 bases lay outside the gene matches. The length of the CDR3 is 15 residues. The CDR3 is CASSSPRGQGYGYTF. As DNA, the CDR3 is TGTGCCAGCAGTTCTCCTAGGGGACAGGGGTATGGCTACACCTTC.

By sample share, this clonotype is medium-sized (0.01 to 0.1%). V gene TRBV9 combines with J gene TRBJ2-3, with 9 bases aligning to TRBD2. The CDR3 is 18 residues long. V was clipped by 3 bases and J by 1 base; unmatched bases: 12. Germline CDR1 SGDLS, CDR2 YYNGEE. In DNA, the CDR3 is TGTGCCAGCAGCGACCGACTAGCGGAGGCACGGGGCACAGATACGCAGTATTTT. Protein product: CASSDRLAEARGTDTQYF.

This clonotype is deemed medium-sized. V gene TRBV4-1 combines with J gene TRBJ2-7; possible D gene TRBD2, 5 bases. V gave up 5 bases and J gave up 2 bases, with 16 bases separating them. CDR1 is MGHRA and CDR2 is YSYEKL in the germline V gene. There are 15 residues in the CDR3. Here the CDR3 DNA reads TGCGCCAGCAGCACCCACTTAGCGTCGCCCTACGAGCAGTACTTC. It translates to CASSTHLASPYEQYF.

By its share, this clonotype is medium-sized. This sequence joins TRBV7-8 and TRBJ2-1; 10 bases map to TRBD2. CDR3 length: 15 residues. Per the germline V gene, CDR1 is SGHVS and CDR2 is FQNEAQ. The V gene end was trimmed by 1 base and the J gene end by 9 bases; junction bases not matched to a gene: 6. The DNA for the CDR3 is TGTGCCAGCAGCTTAGTCCTAGCGGGAGTTGTTGAGCAGTTCTTC. Protein sequence: CASSLVLAGVVEQFF. Full variable domain (remainder filled in from reference TRBV7-8 and TRBJ2-1): GAGVSQSPRYKVAKRGQDVALRCDPISGHVSLFWYQQALGQGPEFLTYFQNEAQLDKSGLPSDRFFAERPEGSVSTLKIQRTQQEDSAVYLCASSLVLAGVVEQFFGPGTRLTVL.

This clonotype was detected ten times or more. A read error is possible here, since a much larger clone lies one base away. The rearrangement links TRBV7-9 to TRBJ1-2, with unresolved D. Per germline, CDR1 SEHNR and CDR2 FQNEAQ (reference sequence). The CDR3 extends over 15 amino acids. For the CDR3, the DNA is TGTGCCAGCAGCTCGCCCCGGACGGGTGAATATGGCTACCCCTTC. Translation: CASSSPRTGEYGYPF.

This clonotype was seen many times. The chain has TRBV28 and TRBJ1-3, with 8 bases fitting TRBD1. The CDR3 extends over 15 amino acids. Trimming removed 1 base from V and 3 bases from J; junction bases left unmatched: 2. Germline-derived CDR1 and CDR2 are MDHEN and SYDVKM. The CDR3 region has the DNA TGTGCCAGCAGTTTATACAGGGGGATTGGAAACACCATATATTTT. Its translation: CASSLYRGIGNTIYF.

The rearrangement links TRBV9 to TRBJ2-1; no clear D. Germline V CDR1 and CDR2: SGDLS, YYNGEE. The CDR3 is made up of 13 amino acids. The V gene lost 2 bases and the J gene lost 5 bases, with 8 bases spanning the gap. The CDR3 sequence is CASSVAPDNEQFF. As DNA, the CDR3 is TGTGCCAGCAGCGTCGCACCAGACAATGAGCAGTTCTTC.

The chain uses TRBV20-1 and TRBJ1-3; 9 nucleotides match TRBD1. The CDR3 is 14 amino acids. Trimming cost V 6 bases and J 0 bases; bases outside gene matches: 3. The V gene's germline CDR1 is DFQATT and CDR2 SNEGSKA (reference sequence). CDR3 loop: CSAPGQGSGNTIYF. CDR3 coding DNA: TGCAGTGCGCCGGGACAGGGCTCTGGAAACACCATATATTTT.

The gene calls are TRBV24-1 and TRBJ2-7; 12 bases align to TRBD1. V lost 5 bases to trimming and J lost 2 bases; unmatched junction nucleotides: 27. CDR3 size: 23 residues. CDR1 is KGHDR and CDR2 is SFDVKD in the germline V gene. The CDR3 nucleotides read TGTGCCACCAGTGGTTCGCGCACAAACCCGGGACAGGGGGCTAAGGAGCTTACCTACGAGCAGTACTTC. Protein: CATSGSRTNPGQGAKELTYEQYF.

The chain uses TRBV5-6 and TRBJ1-4, with TRBD1 matching over 7 bases. With 0 bases clipped from V and 1 base from J, the junction kept 3 bases outside the gene matches. This CDR3 region has 16 residues. Germline-derived CDR1 and CDR2 are SGHDT and YYEEEE. The CDR3 nucleotides are TGTGCCAGCAGCTTGGGGCAGGGGGGAACTAATGAAAAACTGTTTTTT. Translating gives CASSLGQGGTNEKLFF.

DNA for the CDR3: TGCAGTGCTAGAGATGAATCGCGGAAGGGGCCCTACGAGCAGTACTTC. Protein sequence: CSARDESRKGPYEQYF. This rearrangement joins TRBV20-1 to TRBJ2-7, with TRBD1 as a possible D gene (5 bases). The CDR3 runs 16 residues. V lost 0 bases to trimming and J lost 2 bases, with 17 bases between them. CDR1 and CDR2 from the germline V gene are DFQATT and SNEGSKA (reference sequence).

On this clonotype: Compared with germline, one end of the junction differs, possibly owing to a read error. Here the CDR3 reads CVSSKARGAGQPQHF. CDR3 sequence (DNA): TGTGTCAGCAGTAAAGCGCGGGGGGCGGGGCAGCCCCAGCATTTT. The chain couples TRBV2 to TRBJ1-5; a weak D match, TRBD1 (6 bases). From germline, CDR1 is SNHLY and CDR2 FYNNEI. The CDR3 is made up of 15 amino acids.

As to this clonotype: One junction end does not reproduce the germline sequence, and a read error may be involved. J is TRBJ2-3 and V is TRBV5-1; D is perhaps TRBD1 (5 bases). CDR1 is SGHRS and CDR2 is YFSETQ in the germline V gene. This CDR3 spans 15 amino acids. The CDR3 nucleotides read TGCGCCAGCAGCTTTGACGGTCGGGTGACAGATATGCAGTATTTT. Its protein is CASSFDGRVTDMQYF.

The chain uses TRBV5-7 and TRBJ2-7, with TRBD1 matching over 10 bases. TRBV5-7 is flagged as an ORF with uncertain function. With 5 bases clipped from V and 4 bases from J, the junction kept 9 bases outside the gene matches. CDR3 length: 15 residues. For the CDR3, the DNA is TGTGCCAGCAGTCCCCGGGACAGGGGTCTATACGAGCAGTACTTC. Residues: CASSPRDRGLYEQYF.

The chain combines TRBV6-2 or TRBV6-3 with TRBJ2-3, with D unclear. In germline, CDR1 is MNHEY, CDR2 SVGEGT. The CDR3 spans 11 residues. With 5 bases removed from V and 10 bases from J, the gap between germline ends came to 10 bases. The CDR3 is CASSLMDAQYF. The CDR3 coding sequence is TGTGCCAGCAGTCTCATGGATGCGCAGTATTTT.

This clonotype was detected many times. The chain has TRBV29-1 and TRBJ2-3; weak D call: TRBD1 (5 bases). This CDR3 spans 14 amino acids. V lost 4 bases, J lost 1 base, and 12 bases lay in between. Per germline, CDR1 SQVTM and CDR2 ANQGSEA. CDR3 in DNA: TGCAGCGTTGTGACAGACCTCGGCACAGATACGCAGTATTTT. Its translation is CSVVTDLGTDTQYF.

A remark on this clonotype: At one of its ends the junction is not consistent with the germline gene, which may arise from a read error. This chain links TRBV11-1 with TRBJ2-5; D call uncertain. Germline values: CDR1 SGHAT, CDR2 FQDESV (reference sequence). The CDR3 is made up of 12 amino acids. CDR3 residues: CAGSNKWGTQYF. In DNA form, the CDR3 reads TGTGCCGGCAGCAATAAGTGGGGGACCCAGTACTTC.